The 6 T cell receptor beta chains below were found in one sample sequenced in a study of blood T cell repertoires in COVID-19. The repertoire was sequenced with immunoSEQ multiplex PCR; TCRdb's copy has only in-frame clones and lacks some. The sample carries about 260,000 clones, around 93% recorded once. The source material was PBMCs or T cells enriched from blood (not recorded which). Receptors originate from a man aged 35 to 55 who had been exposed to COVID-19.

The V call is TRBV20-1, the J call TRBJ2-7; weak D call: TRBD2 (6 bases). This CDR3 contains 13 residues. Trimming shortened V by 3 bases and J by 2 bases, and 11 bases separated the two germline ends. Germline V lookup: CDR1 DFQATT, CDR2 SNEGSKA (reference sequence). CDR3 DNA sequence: TGCAGTGCTAGTGGCGCGGGAACCTACGAGCAGTACTTC. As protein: CSASGAGTYEQYF.

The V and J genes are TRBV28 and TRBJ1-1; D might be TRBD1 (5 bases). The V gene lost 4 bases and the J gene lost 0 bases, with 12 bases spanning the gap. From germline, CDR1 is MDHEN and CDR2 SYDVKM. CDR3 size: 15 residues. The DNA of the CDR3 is TGTGCCAGCAGTTCATCGACAGCCATGAACACTGAAGCTTTCTTT. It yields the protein CASSSSTAMNTEAFF.

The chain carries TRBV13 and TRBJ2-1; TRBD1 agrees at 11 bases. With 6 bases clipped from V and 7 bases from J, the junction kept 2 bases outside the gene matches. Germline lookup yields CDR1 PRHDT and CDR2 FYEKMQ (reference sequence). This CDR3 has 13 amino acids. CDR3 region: CASRGDRGNEQFF. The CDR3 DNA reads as TGTGCCAGCAGGGGGGACAGGGGGAATGAGCAGTTCTTC.

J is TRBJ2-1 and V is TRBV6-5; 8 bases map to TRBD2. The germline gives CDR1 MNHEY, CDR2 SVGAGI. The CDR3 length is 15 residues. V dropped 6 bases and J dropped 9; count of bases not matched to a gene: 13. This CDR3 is CASSLRIGGGLEQFF. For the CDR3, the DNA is TGTGCCAGCAGCCTCAGGATCGGGGGGGGACTTGAGCAGTTCTTC.

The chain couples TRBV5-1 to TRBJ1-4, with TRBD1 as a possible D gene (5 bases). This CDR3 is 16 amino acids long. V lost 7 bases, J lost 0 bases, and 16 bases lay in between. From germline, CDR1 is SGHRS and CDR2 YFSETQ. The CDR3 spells CASYPEGPATNEKLFF. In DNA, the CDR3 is TGCGCCAGCTATCCGGAGGGACCAGCAACTAATGAAAAACTGTTTTTT.

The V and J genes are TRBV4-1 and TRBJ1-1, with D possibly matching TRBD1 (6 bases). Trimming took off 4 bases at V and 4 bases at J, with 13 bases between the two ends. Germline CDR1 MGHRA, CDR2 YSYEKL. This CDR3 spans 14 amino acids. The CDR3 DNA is TGCGCCAGCAGCCCCGGGCAGGGGACCACTGAAGCTTTCTTT. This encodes CASSPGQGTTEAFF.